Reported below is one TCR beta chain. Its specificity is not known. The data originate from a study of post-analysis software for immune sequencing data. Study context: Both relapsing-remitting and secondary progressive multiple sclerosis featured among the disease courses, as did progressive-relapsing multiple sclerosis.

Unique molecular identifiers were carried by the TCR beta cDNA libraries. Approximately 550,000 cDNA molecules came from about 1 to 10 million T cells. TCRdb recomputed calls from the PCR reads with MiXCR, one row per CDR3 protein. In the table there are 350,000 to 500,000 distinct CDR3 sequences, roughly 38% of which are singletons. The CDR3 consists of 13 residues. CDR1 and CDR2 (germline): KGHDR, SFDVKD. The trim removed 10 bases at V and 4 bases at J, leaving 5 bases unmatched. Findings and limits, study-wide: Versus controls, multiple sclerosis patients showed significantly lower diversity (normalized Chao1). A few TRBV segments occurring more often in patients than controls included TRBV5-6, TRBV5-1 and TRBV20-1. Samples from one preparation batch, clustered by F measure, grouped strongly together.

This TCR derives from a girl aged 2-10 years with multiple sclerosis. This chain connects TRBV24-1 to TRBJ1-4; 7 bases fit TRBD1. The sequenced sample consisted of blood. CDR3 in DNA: TGTGCCACTTCCGGGACAGATAATGAAAAACTGTTTTTT. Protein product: CATSGTDNEKLFF.